Below are 14 T cell receptor beta chains sequenced from a single sample in a study of cytomegalovirus exposure and HLA in healthy donors. The PCR was carried out with 60 Vbeta primers and 13 Jbeta primers. Data came from immunoSEQ multiplex PCR; TCRdb stores just in-frame clones and leaves some out. The repertoire holds about 190,000 clones, with almost 75% as singletons. The sample was PBMCs. These receptors all stem from a woman in her twenties or thirties in good health and CMV-seropositive.

A few counts support this clone. The chain couples TRBV5-6 to TRBJ2-7; D remains ambiguous. The CDR3 consists of 12 residues. Germline values: CDR1 SGHDT, CDR2 YYEEEE. V lost 0 bases and J lost 4, with 5 bases in between. CDR3 DNA sequence: TGTGCCAGCAGCTTGGAACATTACGAGCAGTACTTC. Its translation: CASSLEHYEQYF.

V and J are TRBV5-1 and TRBJ1-1; a weak D match, TRBD1 (5 bases). Trimming shortened V by 0 bases and J by 6 bases, and 9 bases separated the two germline ends. Germline V gene lookup returns CDR1 SGHRS and CDR2 YFSETQ. The length of the CDR3 is 13 residues. The CDR3 sequence is CASSLEGVAEAFF. The CDR3 region has the DNA TGCGCCAGCAGCTTGGAAGGGGTCGCTGAAGCTTTCTTT.

V usage is TRBV11-1 and J usage is TRBJ2-3; possibly TRBD1 for D (5 bases). CDR3 length: 12 amino acids. The germline gives CDR1 SGHAT, CDR2 FQDESV (reference sequence). V was cut by 5 bases and J by 4 bases, with 7 bases left in between. The CDR3 DNA is TGTGCCAGCAGCCCGACAGCAGATACGCAGTATTTT. Translated, it gives CASSPTADTQYF.

V usage is TRBV28 and J usage is TRBJ1-2; no clear D. The V gene's germline CDR1 is MDHEN and CDR2 SYDVKM. CDR3 length: 11 amino acids. The V and J ends lost 5 bases and 8 bases respectively, with 9 bases between them. The DNA for the CDR3 is TGTGCCAGCAGTCCAACGGGGGGCTACACCTTC. It codes for CASSPTGGYTF.

V usage is TRBV12-5 and J usage is TRBJ2-3; 7 bases are a match to TRBD1. V lost 6 bases, J lost 5 bases, and 8 bases stayed unmatched. The CDR3 covers 14 residues. CDR1 and CDR2 from the germline V gene are LGHNT and FRNRAP. The CDR3 region is CASGQGDPGDTQYF. For the CDR3, the DNA is TGTGCTAGTGGCCAGGGGGATCCTGGAGATACGCAGTATTTT.

The chain recombines TRBV28 with TRBJ1-2; possibly TRBD1 for D (5 bases). The ends were cut back, 2 bases at V and 8 bases at J, with 18 bases in the middle. Germline V gene sequence: CDR1 MDHEN, CDR2 SYDVKM. This CDR3 has 15 amino acids. The CDR3, as DNA: TGTGCCAGCAGTTTAAAATTCCGGGGGGTAGAGGGCTACACCTTC. Its translation: CASSLKFRGVEGYTF.

This clone has just one count. The chain employs TRBV27 and TRBJ1-4, with a possible D match to TRBD1 (6 bases). This CDR3 contains 13 residues. The V end lost 3 bases, the J end lost 11 bases, and 13 bases lay between the germline ends. The V gene's germline CDR1 is MNHEY and CDR2 SMNVEV (reference sequence). CDR3 loop: CASSFYGGQKLFF. In DNA, the CDR3 is TGTGCCAGCAGTTTTTACGGGGGGCAGAAACTGTTTTTT. The entire variable domain, with the rest obtained from reference TRBV27 and TRBJ1-4, is as follows: EAQVTQNPRYLITVTGKKLTVTCSQNMNHEYMSWYRQDPGLGLRQIYYSMNVEVTDKGDVPEGYKVSRKEKRNFPLILESPSPNQTSLYFCASSFYGGQKLFFGSGTQLSVL.

V usage is TRBV10-2 and J usage is TRBJ1-3; D perhaps matches TRBD1 (5 bases). The CDR3 is 15 amino acids. Trimming stripped 0 bases from V and 0 bases from J, with 6 bases between. CDR1 WSHSY and CDR2 SAAADI come from the germline V gene. CDR3 DNA: TGCGCCAGCAGTGAGTCTGACAGCTCTGGAAACACCATATATTTT. Translated, it gives CASSESDSSGNTIYF.

This chain joins TRBV5-4 and TRBJ2-7; 11 positions agree with TRBD2. Unmatched junction bases numbered 5, after V lost 4 bases and J lost 2 bases. The germline CDR1 and CDR2 sequences are SGHNT and YYREEE (reference sequence). This CDR3 has 15 residues. CDR3 nucleotide sequence: TGTGCCAGCAGCCCCACTAGCGGGAGACCCTACGAGCAGTACTTC. Protein sequence: CASSPTSGRPYEQYF.

This clone was recorded a few times. The chain joins TRBV27 to TRBJ2-1; tentative D call: TRBD1 (6 bases). CDR3 length: 12 residues. Germline CDR1 reads MNHEY; CDR2 reads SMNVEV (reference sequence). This chain's CDR3 is CASRTAYNEQFF. DNA of the CDR3: TGTGCGTCGCGGACAGCCTACAATGAGCAGTTCTTC.

The chain links TRBV28 to TRBJ1-1; 10 nucleotides line up with TRBD1. CDR1 and CDR2 (germline): MDHEN, SYDVKM. The CDR3 has 15 amino acids. The trim removed 4 bases at V and 5 bases at J, leaving 7 bases unmatched. Here the CDR3 reads CASSSPGTGVTEAFF. CDR3 nucleotides: TGTGCCAGCAGTTCCCCCGGGACAGGGGTAACTGAAGCTTTCTTT.

V is TRBV5-6 and J is TRBJ1-3; TRBD1 is a possible D gene (5 bases). There are 14 residues in the CDR3. V was shortened by 0 bases and J by 2 bases, with 6 bases between the two germline ends. The germline CDR1 and CDR2 sequences are SGHDT and YYEEEE. The DNA of the CDR3 is TGTGCCAGCAGCTTGGCAGGGACTGGAAACACCATATATTTT. Its protein is CASSLAGTGNTIYF.

The chain recombines TRBV19 with TRBJ2-1, with D perhaps TRBD1 (6 bases). Germline CDR1 and CDR2: LNHDA and SQIVND (reference sequence). This CDR3 region has 16 residues. The V end lost 4 bases, the J end lost 2 bases, and 15 bases lay between the germline ends. CDR3 protein: CASSTSGTQAYNEQFF. The DNA for the CDR3 is TGTGCCAGTAGTACTTCCGGGACACAAGCCTACAATGAGCAGTTCTTC.

J is TRBJ1-2 and V is TRBV9; 10 positions agree with TRBD1. The CDR3 has 16 amino acids. Looked up from germline, CDR1 is SGDLS and CDR2 is YYNGEE. The trim removed 0 bases at V and 4 bases at J, leaving 6 bases unmatched. DNA for the CDR3: TGTGCCAGCAGCGTAGCTATGACAGGGGGCTCCTATGGCTACACCTTC. It translates to CASSVAMTGGSYGYTF.